A selection of T cell receptor beta chains follows, all from one sample in a study of technical replicates of blood from a handful of donors. Profiling relied on immunoSEQ multiplex PCR, and the TCRdb table lists in-frame clones only, not all of them. The repertoire has approximately 64,000 clones, more than 75% of them found once; the top ten carry 5% to 6.5%. The material sequenced was PBMCs. All receptors come from a human donor in good health. Some clones in this sample may be carry-over from other donors' samples. The CDR3 runs from the conserved cysteine through the conserved F or W. The D gene is left open where the match is weak. Only part of the rows carry a size: once, few, many, or a class if the clone is expanded.

TRBV5-4	TRBJ2-7	TRBD2	NA	CASSYRGGAYEQYF	TGTGCCAGCAGCTATCGCGGGGGGGCCTACGAGCAGTACTTC
TRBV7-9	TRBJ2-7	NA	NA	CASSFEGYEQYF	TGTGCCAGCAGCTTCGAGGGTTACGAGCAGTACTTC
TRBV4-3	TRBJ2-7	NA	NA	CASSQDLAGQGYEQYF	TGCGCCAGCAGCCAAGATTTAGCGGGACAGGGCTACGAGCAGTACTTC
TRBV30	TRBJ1-1	NA	NA	CAWSVTGTEAFF	TGTGCCTGGAGTGTAACCGGGACTGAAGCTTTCTTT
TRBV14	TRBJ2-2	NA	NA	CASRSGANTGELFF	TGTGCCAGCAGGTCCGGGGCGAACACCGGGGAGCTGTTTTTT
TRBV30	TRBJ1-5	NA	NA	CAWGRGAGQPQHF	TGTGCCTGGGGCCGGGGGGCCGGGCAGCCCCAGCATTTT
TRBV2	TRBJ2-3	TRBD2	NA	CASSDGLAGVRADTQYF	TGTGCCAGCAGTGATGGACTAGCGGGAGTCAGGGCAGATACGCAGTATTTT
TRBV2	TRBJ2-7	TRBD1	NA	CARSGTGTYEQYF	TGTGCCCGTTCTGGGACAGGGACCTACGAGCAGTACTTC
TRBV27	TRBJ1-1	NA	NA	CASSLWGGGNTEAFF	TGTGCCAGCAGTTTATGGGGAGGGGGGAATACTGAAGCTTTCTTT
TRBV19	TRBJ2-7	TRBD1	NA	CASSSDRGSYEQYF	TGTGCCAGTAGCTCGGACAGGGGTTCCTACGAGCAGTACTTC
TRBV7-2	TRBJ1-2	NA	NA	CASRGDNYNYGYTF	TGTGCCAGCAGAGGGGACAATTATAACTATGGCTACACCTTC
TRBV7-9	TRBJ2-1	TRBD2	NA	CASTPGTSGSDEQFF	TGTGCCAGCACCCCGGGGACTAGCGGGAGTGATGAGCAGTTCTTC
TRBV9	TRBJ1-5	NA	NA	CASSVGVNDQPQHF	TGTGCCAGCAGCGTAGGAGTTAACGATCAGCCCCAGCATTTT
TRBV5-1	TRBJ2-1	TRBD2	NA	CASSLGDYDEQFF	TGCGCCAGCAGCTTGGGGGACTATGATGAGCAGTTCTTC
TRBV4-2	TRBJ2-2	TRBD2	NA	CASSQESGGLGAGELFF	TGTGCCAGCAGCCAAGAATCGGGGGGGCTAGGGGCCGGGGAGCTGTTTTTT
TRBV12-5	TRBJ2-1	TRBD2	NA	CASGLVVTSGTQYNEQFF	TGTGCTAGTGGTTTGGTAGTTACTAGCGGTACGCAGTACAATGAGCAGTTCTTC
TRBV7-2	TRBJ2-3	NA	NA	CASSFGGPRTDTQYF	TGTGCCAGCAGCTTCGGGGGTCCCCGCACAGATACGCAGTATTTT
TRBV18	TRBJ2-7	TRBD2	NA	CASSSSGSQRGEQYF	TGTGCCAGCTCAAGTAGCGGGAGCCAAAGGGGCGAGCAGTACTTC
TRBV7-9	TRBJ2-2	TRBD1	NA	CASRDSQTGELFF	TGTGCCAGCCGGGACAGTCAGACCGGGGAGCTGTTTTTT
TRBV12-5	TRBJ2-3	TRBD2	NA	CASGEAGVDTQYF	TGTGCTAGTGGGGAAGCGGGAGTAGATACGCAGTATTTT
TRBV15	TRBJ1-5	NA	NA	CATSREVLLSGQPQHF	TGTGCCACCAGCAGAGAGGTTTTGCTTTCGGGTCAGCCCCAGCATTTT
TRBV19	TRBJ2-5	TRBD2	NA	CASSTGLAGTGGETQYF	TGTGCCAGTAGTACAGGACTAGCGGGCACCGGCGGGGAGACCCAGTACTTC
TRBV14	TRBJ2-1	TRBD2	few	CASSQVIGLAGTEQFF	TGTGCCAGCAGCCAAGTAATAGGACTAGCCGGTACAGAGCAGTTCTTC
TRBV7-2	TRBJ2-1	TRBD2	NA	CASTVAGVSLRNEQFF	TGTGCCAGTACGGTAGCGGGAGTATCACTTAGGAATGAGCAGTTCTTC
TRBV6-1	TRBJ2-1	NA	NA	CASSDPTRPLYNEQFF	TGTGCCAGCAGTGATCCCACTAGGCCACTATACAATGAGCAGTTCTTC
TRBV14	TRBJ2-2	NA	NA	CASSQVSHQGPQGCANTGELFF	TGTGCCAGCAGCCAAGTTTCTCACCAGGGTCCCCAGGGCTGTGCGAACACCGGGGAGCTGTTTTTT
TRBV4-2	TRBJ2-3	TRBD2	NA	CASSQAPSGRNTDTQYF	TGTGCCAGCAGCCAAGCCCCCAGCGGGAGAAACACAGATACGCAGTATTTT
TRBV7-2	TRBJ1-2	NA	NA	CASSLTGYGYTF	TGTGCCAGCAGCTTAACTGGCTATGGCTACACCTTC
TRBV5-1	TRBJ2-2	NA	NA	CASSMQPTGGNTGELFF	TGCGCCAGCAGCATGCAACCGACAGGCGGGAACACCGGGGAGCTGTTTTTT
TRBV6-5	TRBJ2-3	TRBD1	NA	CASGPGQGLTQYF	TGTGCCAGCGGGCCGGGACAGGGGTTGACGCAGTATTTT
TRBV4-2	TRBJ2-7	NA	NA	CASSQEGIGGYTLYEQYF	TGTGCCAGCAGCCAAGAGGGCATAGGAGGATACACTCTCTACGAGCAGTACTTC
TRBV2	TRBJ2-7	NA	NA	CASRLTVYEQYF	TGTGCCAGCAGACTTACGGTTTACGAGCAGTACTTC
TRBV5-1	TRBJ2-7	NA	NA	CASSLAGRDSYEQYF	TGCGCCAGCAGCTTGGCAGGCAGGGACTCCTACGAGCAGTACTTC
TRBV30	TRBJ2-1	NA	NA	CAWSVLAEQFF	TGTGCCTGGAGTGTGCTAGCGGAGCAGTTCTTC
TRBV7-9	TRBJ1-1	TRBD1	NA	CASSLEGAGAFF	TGTGCCAGCAGCTTAGAGGGGGCGGGAGCTTTCTTT